The sequence of this T cell receptor (beta chain) was determined in a study of T cell repertoires in cytomegalovirus infection. The overall study: The study used recently identified HLA-C-restricted and well-studied HLA-B-restricted CMV epitopes. Public TCR beta signatures marked donors with CMV infection and the matching HLA. Points from the study as a whole: Ex vivo, HLA-C-restricted CMV-specific TCR beta clonotypes prevailed over the rest of the response. Cumulative public TCR beta family frequency identified CMV carriers with the relevant HLA.

TCRdb fed the reads into MiXCR, producing one record per CDR3 protein. The sample has 50,000 to 65,000 distinct CDR3 sequences; 20% are singletons. The V and J ends lost 8 bases and 5 bases respectively, with 16 bases between them. The CDR3 runs to 12 residues. Germline V gives CDR1 GTSNPN, CDR2 SVGIG (reference sequence). On this clonotype itself: Its antigen is still unknown.

Sequenced here: CD8+ T cells from cultured PBMCs, sampled from culture after CMV antigen stimulation. The chain uses TRBV30 and TRBJ2-7; D unclear. The clonotype was recovered from a human donor in good health (CMV status not recorded). Some clones in this sample may be carry-over from other donors' samples. The CDR3 DNA sequence: TGTGCCCCCAACCTTGGTCCCCACGAGCAGTACTTC. This translates into CAPNLGPHEQYF.